What follows is one TCR beta chain and its context. As yet, its antigen is unknown. The CDR3 has 13 amino acids. V shed 10 bases and J shed 3 bases, with 13 bases lying between them. Germline V gene sequence: CDR1 MDHEN, CDR2 SYDVKM. This sample was taken from a study of early T cells in non-severe SARS-CoV-2 infection. Regarding the study as a whole: Matching results from VDJdb favored anti-spike CD8 responses, leaving private and CD4 specificities undetected.

TCRdb processed the 5' RACE reads anew with MiXCR; each CDR3 protein has one entry. The sample lists around 70,000 distinct CDR3 sequences; more than 9% were seen once. The specimen sequenced was whole blood. This chain uses TRBV28 with TRBJ1-5; D possibly corresponds to TRBD1 (6 bases). The TCR originated in an adult who was a healthcare worker with PCR-confirmed SARS-CoV-2 infection or an uninfected control (not recorded which). For the CDR3, the DNA is TGTGCCACCGACAGGCCTTACAATCAGCCCCAGCATTTT. This codes for CATDRPYNQPQHF.